These 17 T cell receptor beta chains were sequenced from one sample in a study of blood T cell repertoires in COVID-19. Produced via immunoSEQ multiplex PCR; TCRdb's table is partial and in-frame only. Seen here are 84,000 or so clones, 65% to 85% observed once, and the top ten hold around 15%. Sequencing was carried out using peripheral blood. The receptors here all came from a woman of 80 years or more with acute or convalescent COVID-19.

The V gene is TRBV19, the J gene TRBJ2-2, with TRBD1 matching over 9 bases. V gave up 10 bases and J gave up 4 bases; unmatched junction bases: 13. Germline CDR1 and CDR2: LNHDA and SQIVND (reference sequence). The CDR3 runs 16 residues. The CDR3 nucleotides are TGTGCCACCAGGGACAGGGTTGGATTGGGCACCGGGGAGCTGTTTTTT. It is translated as CATRDRVGLGTGELFF. Full variable domain (remainder filled in from reference TRBV19 and TRBJ2-2): DGGITQSPKYLFRKEGQNVTLSCEQNLNHDAMYWYRQDPGQGLRLIYYSQIVNDFQKGDIAEGYSVSREKKESFPLTVTSAQKNPTAFYLCATRDRVGLGTGELFFGEGSRLTVL.

CDR3 amino acids: CASSRVAGVGSYEQYF. The CDR3, as DNA: TGTGCCAGCAGCCGTGTTGCAGGGGTCGGCTCCTACGAGCAGTACTTC. This chain uses TRBV7-9 with TRBJ2-7; tentative D call: TRBD1 (6 bases). Looked up from germline, CDR1 is SEHNR and CDR2 is FQNEAQ (reference sequence). CDR3 length: 16 amino acids. Trimming took 5 bases from V and 0 from J, leaving 17 bases between them.

The chain employs TRBV7-2 and TRBJ1-2; possible D gene TRBD1, 5 bases. The CDR3 spans 15 residues. Trimming left V 1 base short and J 0 bases short, with 9 bases between. Germline V gene data show CDR1 as SGHTA and CDR2 as FQGNSA. CDR3 in DNA: TGTGCCAGCAGCTTAGGTTTGGGGCCTAACTATGGCTACACCTTC. Amino acids: CASSLGLGPNYGYTF.

The chain is built from TRBV6-6 and TRBJ2-7; D uncertain. V was cut by 3 bases and J by 3 bases, with 9 bases left in between. Per germline, CDR1 MNHNY and CDR2 SVGAGI (reference sequence). The CDR3 extends over 13 amino acids. The chain's CDR3 is CASSYPESYEQYF. The CDR3 coding sequence is TGTGCCAGCAGTTATCCCGAGAGCTACGAGCAGTACTTC.

This chain connects TRBV27 to TRBJ2-5, with 8 bases that match TRBD1. The CDR3 is made up of 16 amino acids. Trimming at V came to 6 bases and at J to 4 bases, leaving 13 bases not matched to a gene. Germline loops: CDR1 MNHEY, CDR2 SMNVEV (reference sequence). This CDR3 reads CASRNRQGRFRETQYF. The DNA for the CDR3 is TGTGCCAGCAGAAACAGACAGGGGCGGTTTAGAGAGACCCAGTACTTC.

The CDR3 protein is CASSSGQGAFHYGYTF. The CDR3 region has the DNA TGTGCCAGCAGCTCCGGACAGGGGGCCTTTCATTATGGCTACACCTTC. The chain combines TRBV5-4 with TRBJ1-2; 11 bases are shared with TRBD1. The CDR3 covers 16 residues. V shed 3 bases and J 5 bases; nucleotides not matched to a gene: 9. The V gene's germline CDR1 is SGHNT and CDR2 YYREEE (reference sequence).

The V and J genes are TRBV5-4 and TRBJ1-4; tentative D call: TRBD1 (6 bases). Germline CDR1 and CDR2: SGHNT and YYREEE (reference sequence). This CDR3 has 18 residues. The V end lost 0 bases, the J end lost 5 bases, and 20 bases lay between the germline ends. The CDR3 sequence is CASSLVLDSGTANEKLFF. The CDR3 DNA reads TGTGCCAGCAGCTTGGTCTTGGACAGCGGTACGGCAAATGAAAAACTGTTTTTT.

The V call is TRBV13, the J call TRBJ1-1, with D possibly matching TRBD1 (5 bases). V lost 7 bases and J lost 0, with 12 bases in between. The CDR3 loop spans 14 amino acids. Germline CDR1 PRHDT, CDR2 FYEKMQ (reference sequence). CDR3 in amino acids: CASIGAGLNTEAFF. CDR3 nucleotide sequence: TGTGCCAGCATTGGGGCAGGCTTGAACACTGAAGCTTTCTTT.

This chain uses TRBV7-2 with TRBJ1-1, with D uncertain. Per the germline V gene, CDR1 is SGHTA and CDR2 is FQGNSA. V was pared by 3 bases and J by 4 bases, with 15 bases between. The CDR3 sequence is 15 residues long. Written as DNA, the CDR3 is TGTGCCAGCAGCTTTGGACTTCGGGTTGGCACTGAAGCTTTCTTT. This gives the protein CASSFGLRVGTEAFF.

Remarks on this clone: In the same sample, other DNA sequences code for this CDR3. This chain connects TRBV9 to TRBJ2-7, with TRBD1 identical over 11 bases. The junction had 0 bases not matched to a gene; V was cut back by 2 bases and J by 2 bases. The germline gives CDR1 SGDLS, CDR2 YYNGEE. The CDR3 runs 14 residues. CDR3 in amino acids: CASSVGQGAYEQYF. Written as DNA, the CDR3 is TGTGCCAGCAGCGTGGGACAGGGGGCCTACGAGCAGTACTTC.

V is TRBV10-1 and J is TRBJ2-5; D possibly corresponds to TRBD2 (5 bases). Germline V gene data show CDR1 as WNHNN and CDR2 as SYGVQD (reference sequence). V was pared by 3 bases and J by 7 bases, with 9 bases between. The CDR3 runs 12 residues. The CDR3 bases are TGCGCCAGCAGTGACGGGATTGGGACCCAGTACTTC. Amino acid sequence: CASSDGIGTQYF.

The DNA of the CDR3 is TGTGCCAGCAGCTTAGGCGGGGCTGGGAATTCACCCCTCCACTTT. It translates to CASSLGGAGNSPLHF. The rearrangement links TRBV7-2 to TRBJ1-6; tentatively, D is TRBD1 (5 bases). Germline lookup yields CDR1 SGHTA and CDR2 FQGNSA. This CDR3 has 15 amino acids. The V end lost 1 base, the J end lost 7 bases, and 11 bases lay between the germline ends.

The chain's CDR3 is CSAQTGSAKNIQYF. The CDR3, as DNA: TGCAGCGCTCAGACAGGCTCAGCCAAAAACATTCAGTACTTC. V is TRBV29-1 and J is TRBJ2-4; tentatively, D is TRBD1 (6 bases). V was shortened by 7 bases and J by 0 bases, with 13 bases between the two germline ends. This CDR3 is 14 amino acids long. CDR1 is SQVTM, CDR2 ANQGSEA, per germline.

This rearrangement joins TRBV30 to TRBJ2-5, with 14 bases matching TRBD2. The V gene end was trimmed by 3 bases and the J gene end by 4 bases; junction bases not matched to a gene: 7. The length of the CDR3 is 16 residues. Germline V gives CDR1 GTSNPN, CDR2 SVGIG (reference sequence). CDR3 protein: CAWSGTSGGRGETQYF. The CDR3 bases are TGTGCCTGGAGCGGGACTAGCGGGGGCCGGGGAGAGACCCAGTACTTC.

The chain recombines TRBV19 with TRBJ2-1; D not resolved. Germline CDR1 reads LNHDA; CDR2 reads SQIVND (reference sequence). The CDR3 has 15 amino acids. V lost 2 bases and J lost 2, with 10 bases in between. This chain's CDR3 is CASSISSQAYNEQFF. As DNA, the CDR3 is TGTGCCAGTAGTATAAGCTCCCAGGCCTACAATGAGCAGTTCTTC.

V is TRBV12-5 and J is TRBJ1-5, with TRBD1 matching 9 bases. Germline assignment: CDR1 LGHNT and CDR2 FRNRAP. This CDR3 spans 15 amino acids. V shed 2 bases, J shed 6 bases, and the junction held 5 bases outside the gene matches. The CDR3 spells CASGLYRDRVQPQHF. CDR3 DNA sequence: TGTGCTAGTGGTTTGTACCGGGACAGGGTTCAGCCCCAGCATTTT.

The chain combines TRBV11-3 with TRBJ2-3, with D unclear. The germline gives CDR1 SGHNT, CDR2 YENEEA. V was pared by 1 base and J by 0 bases, with 8 bases between. The CDR3 totals 15 residues. CDR3 coding DNA: TGTGCCAGCAGCTTAGGGTCGGGTAGCACAGATACGCAGTATTTT. Translation: CASSLGSGSTDTQYF.